A single T cell receptor beta chain is shown here with its context. The specificity of this receptor is unknown. Nothing much larger sits one base from this clone, and base qualities are not available. Participants in the prospective study were aged roughly 18 to 90 years, lived in under 30 United States geographic areas, and enrolled through a virtual design. To assign participants to cohorts, the prospective study relied on clinical history that participants themselves reported in a screening survey and a study questionnaire. For ImmuneRACE Cohort 3, a participant was defined as recovered based on two consecutive negative NP/OP PCR tests, clearance by a healthcare professional, or resolution of symptoms. In the prospective study, mobile phlebotomists collected whole blood, serum and a nasopharyngeal or oropharyngeal swab from each participant. Over an approximately 2-month period, participants in the prospective study had the option of providing additional blood draws and questionnaires. Before DNA extraction, blood samples from the prospective study were shipped at room temperature or frozen.

The CDR1 and CDR2 encoded by the germline V gene are SGHTA and FQGNSA. The CDR3 measures 14 amino acids from cysteine to phenylalanine. Only CDR3 DNA is held: 42 bases, read in frame from base 1. V has 9 bases trimmed and J has 0 bases trimmed; junction bases matching no gene number 4. The data were taken from a study of blood T cell repertoires in COVID-19 (dated by TCRdb to the early 2020s). The study in broad terms: The collaborator samples originated in the United States, Italy and Spain and spanned the acute and convalescent phases of COVID-19. The material from the prospective study consisted of cDNA or gDNA derived from T cells, B-cell-depleted T cells, or PBMCs. The dataset comprised deeply sampled blood TCRbeta repertoires from subjects exposed to, actively infected with, or recovered from COVID-19. A freely available public database, intended as a resource for researchers studying the immune response to SARS-CoV-2, is where the repertoires were released. Samples were obtained from the ongoing ImmuneRACE study (first 160 participants) and from some 1,300 subjects provided by 6 global collaborators. A de-identified subject ID, COVID-19 status, age in years and sex were almost always included in the sample metadata. Where available, HLA class I and class II types were taken from metadata supplied by the sample provider and were not determined by assay-based typing. Overall study results and their limits: Clinical and demographic metadata were provided uncurated, with the amount varying by source and participant.

TCRbeta CDR3 regions were amplified from genomic DNA using the immunoSEQ Assay, a bias-controlled multiplex PCR. As for the authors' bioinformatics: The number of nucleated cells in each sample was estimated by amplification of reference gene primers within the assay. To quantify the absolute abundance of each unique TCRbeta CDR3 rearrangement, sequence reads were collapsed and filtered. For each sample, productive Simpson clonality was calculated by taking the square root of Simpson's diversity index across productive rearrangements. TCRdb re-hosts the immuneACCESS table, in-frame sequences only. Its copies lack some clones; in the studies checked, an unresolved V gene accounts for under half of them, and the cause for the rest is not known. That table is the source of V, J and clone size, and D and trimming were worked out from the DNA. For this sample the table gives some 310,000 clones, of which just under 90% were detected only once. Less than 9.5% of the sample is held by the ten biggest clonotypes.

This clonotype originated in a woman aged 30 to 39 who had recovered from COVID-19. Sequencing used PBMCs or T cells enriched from blood (not recorded which). The chain couples TRBV7-2 to TRBJ2-1; a stretch of 8 junction bases matches TRBD1. The encoded CDR3 is CASRDRSSYNEQFF. At the DNA level, the sequence is TGTGCCAGTCGGGACAGGAGCTCCTACAATGAGCAGTTCTTC. The variable domain in full, with residues beyond the CDR3 obtained from the reference TRBV7-2 and TRBJ2-1 genes, is GAGVSQSPSNKVTEKGKDVELRCDPISGHTALYWYRQSLGQGLEFLIYFQGNSAPDKSGLPSDRFSAERTGGSVSTLTIQRTQQEDSAVYLCASRDRSSYNEQFFGPGTRLTVL.